The source of this T cell receptor (beta chain) is a study of blood T cells in healthy people across ages (dated by TCRdb to the mid-2010s). Looking at the study overall: In model experiments, roughly one uniquely barcoded TCR beta cDNA molecule per two T cells was captured by template switching. The study measured age-related changes in TCR beta repertoire diversity using deep sequencing normalized with unique cDNA molecular identifiers. Four age groups were formed from the donors: young (average 16 years), middle-aged (approximately 40), aged (roughly 58) and long-lived (more than 75). To avoid experimental bias, donors of different ages were randomly spread across the sequencing lanes. The study analyzed two additional independent replicas of 1 million unique cDNA reads from the same blood draw for two donors, one aged 18 to 30 and one aged 80 or older. Overall results and qualifications from the work: As age increased, observed TCR beta diversity per million T cells dropped in a roughly linear way, and a significant reduction was already evident by age about 36. Because donor CMV infection status was unknown, age-related changes in expanded clonotypes were potentially confounded. Estimates of total diversity based on one million sequenced T cells were considered lower bounds and underestimates. Bulk unsorted PBMC profiling prevented conclusive comparison of naive and antigen-experienced compartments. Compared with the aged group, more naive CD4+ T cells, fewer expanded clones and increased TCR diversity were shown by the long-lived group, suggesting age selection. There was a strong correlation between observed TCR beta diversity and the percentage of naive T cells measured by flow cytometry.

As to this clonotype: There is no known antigen for this receptor. Per-base qualities were not stored, and no clone one base away is much larger.

The library was produced with 5' RACE. The sequencer listed for this sample is Illumina HiSeq 2500. A second PCR of roughly 7 to 11 cycles was run with a J-beta primer mix and a sample-barcoded 5' primer. A unique molecular identifier was introduced onto each TCR beta cDNA molecule by a template-switch 5' adaptor carrying 12 random nucleotides. Each sample yielded at least 3 million CDR3-containing paired-end reads. All of the RNA was converted into first-strand cDNA using the Mint cDNA synthesis kit, with a TRBC-specific oligonucleotide serving as the primer. After uracil-DNA glycosylase treatment, a first 18-cycle PCR used universal primers M1SS and BC2_uni_R on all cDNA. Turning to the authors' computational methods: For normalization, 1 million high-quality reads, each with a distinct molecular identifier, were randomly selected from each sample. Instead of being binned into consensus sequences, reads that shared molecular identifiers were thrown out. MiTCR, with a Q25 quality threshold and the strictest error-elimination algorithm, was used for CDR3 identification, clonotype clustering and error correction. A nonparametric unseen species model with Euler transformation was used to estimate a lower bound on total TCR beta diversity. The raw public data were reprocessed by TCRdb itself: fastp quality trimming at Q25, MiXCR clonotype calling, in-frame beta chains only. Duplicate CDR3 protein sequences are folded into a single record with the most common DNA and genes. TCRdb's processing, not the authors' own work, is the source of the V and J calls. Across this sample there are 590,000 or so distinct CDR3 sequences, with 25% to 35% seen only once. Around 14% of the sample is taken by the ten largest.

The roughly 37 donors, aged about 6 to 95 years, were systemically healthy Caucasian individuals from Russia. Each donor gave about 9.8 milliliters of peripheral blood, drawn into EDTA-treated Vacutainer tubes. PBMCs were isolated by Ficoll-Paque density-gradient centrifugation, with at least 7 million obtained per sample. Total RNA was extracted from PBMCs with Trizol reagent, with at least 6 micrograms obtained per sample. Naive CD45RAhigh/CD27high T cell percentages were measured by flow cytometry on a PBMC aliquot from every donor. The germline V gene specifies SGDLS as CDR1 and YYNGEE as CDR2. The CDR3 holds 13 amino acids from the cysteine to the phenylalanine. The CDR3 DNA has 39 bases and is translated from base 1. Relative to germline, V is 4 bases shorter and J is 6 bases shorter, with 10 bases between their ends.

The sequence was collected from an elderly woman in good health. Sequenced sample: blood. Recombination linked TRBV9 to TRBJ2-2; TRBD1 is perhaps the D gene, given 5 matching bases. At the DNA level, the sequence is TGTGCCAGCAGCATTTCAGGGCCCGGGGAGCTGTTTTTT. This yields the protein CASSISGPGELFF.